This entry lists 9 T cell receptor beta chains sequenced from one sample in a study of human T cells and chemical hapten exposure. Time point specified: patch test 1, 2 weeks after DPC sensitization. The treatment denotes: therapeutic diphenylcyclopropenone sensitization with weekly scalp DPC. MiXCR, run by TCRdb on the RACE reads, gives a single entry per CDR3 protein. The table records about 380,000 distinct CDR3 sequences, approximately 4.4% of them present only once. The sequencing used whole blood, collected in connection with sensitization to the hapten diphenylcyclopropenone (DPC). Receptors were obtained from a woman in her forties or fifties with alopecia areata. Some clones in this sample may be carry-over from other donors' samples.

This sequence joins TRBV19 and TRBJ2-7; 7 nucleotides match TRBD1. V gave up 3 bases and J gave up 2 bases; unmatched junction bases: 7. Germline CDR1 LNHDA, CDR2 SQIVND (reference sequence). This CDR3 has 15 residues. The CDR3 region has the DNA TGTGCCAGTAGTATGGGCCGGGACAGAACCTACGAGCAGTACTTC. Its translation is CASSMGRDRTYEQYF.

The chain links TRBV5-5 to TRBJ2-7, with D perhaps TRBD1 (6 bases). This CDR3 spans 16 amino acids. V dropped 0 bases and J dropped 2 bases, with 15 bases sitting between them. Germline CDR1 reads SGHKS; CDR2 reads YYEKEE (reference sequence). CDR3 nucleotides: TGTGCCAGCAGCTTGGAGGCTCTAACAGGGCCCTACGAGCAGTACTTC. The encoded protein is CASSLEALTGPYEQYF.

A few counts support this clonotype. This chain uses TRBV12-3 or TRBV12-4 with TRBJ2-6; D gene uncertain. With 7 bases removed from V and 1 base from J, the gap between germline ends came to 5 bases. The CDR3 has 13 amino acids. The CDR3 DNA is TGTGCCAGCACCTCGTCTGGGGCCAACGTCCTGACTTTC. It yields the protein CASTSSGANVLTF.

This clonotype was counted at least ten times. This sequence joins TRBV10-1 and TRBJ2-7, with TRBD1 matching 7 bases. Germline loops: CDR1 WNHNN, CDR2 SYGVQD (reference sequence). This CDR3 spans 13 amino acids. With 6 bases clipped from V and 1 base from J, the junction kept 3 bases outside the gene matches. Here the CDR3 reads CASSEQGSYEQYF. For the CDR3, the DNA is TGCGCCAGCAGCGAACAGGGGTCCTACGAGCAGTACTTC.

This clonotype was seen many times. The CDR3 region is CASSLGLTGEQYF. CDR3 in DNA: TGTGCCAGCAGCCTGGGGTTGACGGGAGAGCAGTACTTC. V gene TRBV6-2 or TRBV6-3 combines with J gene TRBJ2-7; D possibly corresponds to TRBD2 (5 bases). The CDR3 has 13 amino acids. Trimming removed 6 bases from V and 7 bases from J, with 16 bases in between. Germline lookup yields CDR1 MNHEY and CDR2 SVGEGT.

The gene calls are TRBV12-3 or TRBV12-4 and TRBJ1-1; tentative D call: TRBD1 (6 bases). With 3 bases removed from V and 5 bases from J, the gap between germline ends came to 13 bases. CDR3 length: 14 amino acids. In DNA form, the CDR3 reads TGTGCCAGCAGTTTGGGACAAGCACCGACTGAAGCTTTCTTT. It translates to CASSLGQAPTEAFF.

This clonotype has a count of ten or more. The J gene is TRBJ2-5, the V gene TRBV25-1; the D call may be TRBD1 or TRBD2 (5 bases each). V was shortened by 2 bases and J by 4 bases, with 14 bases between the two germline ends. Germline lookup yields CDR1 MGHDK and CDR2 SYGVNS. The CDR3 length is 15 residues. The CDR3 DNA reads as TGTGCCAGCAGTGAAGACCTTACAGGAGGAGAGACCCAGTACTTC. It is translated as CASSEDLTGGETQYF.

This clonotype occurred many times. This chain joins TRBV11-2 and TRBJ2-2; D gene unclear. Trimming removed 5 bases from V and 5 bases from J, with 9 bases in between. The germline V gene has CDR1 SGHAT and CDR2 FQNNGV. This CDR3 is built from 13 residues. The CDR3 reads CASSRTGTGELFF. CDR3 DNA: TGTGCCAGCAGCCGGACCGGAACCGGGGAGCTGTTTTTT.

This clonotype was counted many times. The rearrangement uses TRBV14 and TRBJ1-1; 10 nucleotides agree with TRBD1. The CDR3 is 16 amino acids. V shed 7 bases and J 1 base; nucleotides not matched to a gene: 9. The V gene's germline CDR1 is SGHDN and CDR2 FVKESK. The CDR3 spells CASTKTGGLKNTEAFF. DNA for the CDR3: TGTGCCAGCACCAAGACAGGGGGCTTAAAGAACACTGAAGCTTTCTTT.